The next 10 T cell receptor beta chains were all read from a single sample in a study of T cells in localized non-small cell lung cancer. Assay: immunoSEQ multiplex PCR; the TCRdb copy retains only in-frame clones and omits some. The profile shows around 50,000 clones, about nine tenths of them singletons. Material: peripheral blood, obtained before any cancer treatment. The receptors were gathered from a woman aged 35-75 years with stage I lung adenocarcinoma.

V usage is TRBV27 and J usage is TRBJ1-5, with a tentative D call TRBD1 (5 bases). The germline gives CDR1 MNHEY, CDR2 SMNVEV (reference sequence). The CDR3 covers 13 residues. Trimming took off 6 bases at V and 2 bases at J, with 8 bases between the two ends. The DNA for the CDR3 is TGTGCCAGCAGAGGGGTCGGCAATCAGCCCCAGCATTTT. It encodes CASRGVGNQPQHF.

The genes are TRBV2 and TRBJ2-3; D is unresolved. Germline V lookup: CDR1 SNHLY, CDR2 FYNNEI. The V gene lost 7 bases and the J gene lost 2 bases, with 7 bases spanning the gap. The CDR3 covers 12 residues. The CDR3 DNA sequence: TGTGCCAGCACTAGATCCACAGATACGCAGTATTTT. It specifies CASTRSTDTQYF.

This chain links TRBV9 with TRBJ1-1; D gene uncertain. Germline loops: CDR1 SGDLS, CDR2 YYNGEE. V was clipped by 2 bases and J by 5 bases, with 7 bases between them. CDR3 length: 12 residues. The CDR3 sequence is CASSVEGTEAFF. DNA for the CDR3: TGTGCCAGCAGCGTTGAAGGAACTGAAGCTTTCTTT.

V usage is TRBV28 and J usage is TRBJ2-7; D uncertain. V lost 2 bases to trimming and J lost 11 bases, with 10 bases between them. The CDR3 has 11 residues. Germline values: CDR1 MDHEN, CDR2 SYDVKM. This CDR3 is CASSLGTRKYF. The CDR3 DNA is TGTGCCAGCAGTTTAGGAACAAGAAAGTACTTC.

The V gene is TRBV2, the J gene TRBJ2-2, with 11 nucleotides matching TRBD2. Germline-derived CDR1 and CDR2 are SNHLY and FYNNEI. The CDR3 is 15 residues long. J gave up 4 bases and V 5 bases, and 3 bases lay outside the gene matches. The DNA of the CDR3 is TGTGCCAGCAGTCTAACTAGCGGGGGCACCGGGGAGCTGTTTTTT. Translating it yields CASSLTSGGTGELFF.

This clone was recorded only once. The gene calls are TRBV19 and TRBJ2-3; D is uncertain. Deletions cut 4 bases from V and 2 bases from J, with 1 base between. Germline values: CDR1 LNHDA, CDR2 SQIVND (reference sequence). The CDR3 is 11 residues long. DNA of the CDR3: TGTGCCAGTAGTAACACAGATACGCAGTATTTT. Translation gives CASSNTDTQYF.

The rearrangement uses TRBV5-1 and TRBJ2-7, with D possibly matching TRBD1 (6 bases). CDR1 and CDR2 from the germline V gene are SGHRS and YFSETQ. The V gene lost 5 bases and the J gene lost 3 bases, with 18 bases spanning the gap. This CDR3 spans 15 amino acids. CDR3 region: CASRYRDKTIYEQYF. CDR3 sequence (DNA): TGCGCCAGCAGGTACCGGGACAAGACAATCTACGAGCAGTACTTC. The variable domain in full, with the rest retrieved from reference TRBV5-1 and TRBJ2-7, is KAGVTQTPRYLIKTRGQQVTLSCSPISGHRSVSWYQQTPGQGLQFLFEYFSETQRNKGNFPGRFSGRQFSNSRSEMNVSTLELGDSALYLCASRYRDKTIYEQYFGPGTRLTVT.

The chain is built from TRBV5-1 and TRBJ1-6; D unresolved. Germline CDR1 and CDR2: SGHRS and YFSETQ. The CDR3 length is 16 residues. The ends were cut back, 4 bases at V and 0 bases at J, with 11 bases in the middle. The CDR3 here is CASSQLSSSYNSPLHF. CDR3 coding DNA: TGCGCCAGCAGCCAACTGTCCAGCTCCTATAATTCACCCCTCCACTTT.

V usage is TRBV4-2 and J usage is TRBJ1-4; 7 nucleotides align to TRBD1. CDR3 size: 15 residues. V gave up 2 bases and J gave up 7 bases; unmatched junction bases: 7. Germline V gene sequence: CDR1 LGHNA, CDR2 YNFKEQ. CDR3 DNA: TGTGCCAGCAGCCAACAGGGGGAAGGCGCTGAAAAACTGTTTTTT. This translates into CASSQQGEGAEKLFF.

The chain links TRBV9 to TRBJ2-5; 7 nucleotides line up with TRBD2. Looked up from germline, CDR1 is SGDLS and CDR2 is YYNGEE. With V trimmed by 4 bases and J by 1 base, 7 bases remained unmatched. This CDR3 is 15 amino acids long. The CDR3, as DNA: TGTGCCAGCAGCCGCTCCGGGACTACCCAAGAGACCCAGTACTTC. Translation: CASSRSGTTQETQYF.